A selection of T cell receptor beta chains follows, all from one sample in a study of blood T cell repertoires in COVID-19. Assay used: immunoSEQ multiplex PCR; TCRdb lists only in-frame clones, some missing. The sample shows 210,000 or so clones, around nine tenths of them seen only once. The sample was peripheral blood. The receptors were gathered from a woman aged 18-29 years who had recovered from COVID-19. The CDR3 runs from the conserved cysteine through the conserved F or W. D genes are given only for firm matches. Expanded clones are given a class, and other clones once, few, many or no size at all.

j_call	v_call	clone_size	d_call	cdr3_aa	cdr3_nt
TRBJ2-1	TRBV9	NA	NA	CASSFGTSLPLSYNEQFF	TGTGCCAGCAGCTTCGGGACAAGCCTACCCCTCTCCTACAATGAGCAGTTCTTC
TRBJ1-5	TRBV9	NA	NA	CASSAGGSGNQPQHF	TGTGCCAGCAGCGCTGGAGGGTCGGGCAATCAGCCCCAGCATTTT
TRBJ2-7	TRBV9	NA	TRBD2	CASSVLTSGEQYF	TGTGCCAGCAGCGTACTAACTAGCGGCGAGCAGTACTTC
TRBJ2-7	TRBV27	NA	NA	CASSLIRGSYEQYF	TGTGCCAGCAGTTTAATACGGGGGTCCTACGAGCAGTACTTC
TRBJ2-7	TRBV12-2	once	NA	CASRLGLASASYEQYF	TGTGCAAGTCGCTTAGGACTGGCTAGCGCCTCCTACGAGCAGTACTTC
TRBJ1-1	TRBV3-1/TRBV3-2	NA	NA	CASSPWGDSEAFF	TGTGCCAGCAGCCCCTGGGGGGATAGTGAAGCTTTCTTT
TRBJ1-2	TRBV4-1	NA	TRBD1	CASRRPGQGASGYTF	TGCGCCAGCAGACGGCCGGGACAGGGGGCGTCTGGCTACACCTTC
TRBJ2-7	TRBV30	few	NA	CAWSKYGQTFYEQYF	TGTGCCTGGAGTAAGTACGGTCAAACCTTTTACGAGCAGTACTTC
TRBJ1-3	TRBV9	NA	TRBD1	CASSVGGTGGANTIYF	TGTGCCAGCAGCGTAGGCGGGACAGGGGGCGCGAACACCATATATTTT
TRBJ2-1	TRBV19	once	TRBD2	CASSNSGRADNEQFF	TGTGCCAGTAGTAACAGCGGGAGGGCCGACAATGAGCAGTTCTTC
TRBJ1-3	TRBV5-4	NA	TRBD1	CASSQGQGNGNTIYF	TGTGCCAGCAGCCAAGGACAGGGTAATGGAAACACCATATATTTT
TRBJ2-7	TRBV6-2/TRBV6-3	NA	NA	CASSSWGVRFF	TGTGCCAGCAGCTCGTGGGGGGTCAGGTTCTTC
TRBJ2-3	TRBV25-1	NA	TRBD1	CASSHRGPISTDTQYF	TGTGCCAGCAGCCACAGGGGACCGATTAGCACAGATACGCAGTATTTT
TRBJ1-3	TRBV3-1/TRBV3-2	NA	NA	CASSQARSSGNTIYF	TGTGCCAGCAGCCAGGCACGGAGCTCTGGAAACACCATATATTTT
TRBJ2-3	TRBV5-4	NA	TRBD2	CASSLVLAGVNTDTQYF	TGTGCCAGCAGCTTGGTACTAGCGGGAGTGAACACAGATACGCAGTATTTT
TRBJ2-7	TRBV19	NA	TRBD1	CASSEATGSSYEQYF	TGTGCCAGTAGTGAGGCGACAGGGAGCTCCTACGAGCAGTACTTC